Following are 21 T cell receptor beta chains from one sample sequenced in a study of blood T cell repertoires in COVID-19. Assay: immunoSEQ multiplex PCR; the TCRdb copy retains only in-frame clones and omits some. The table has over 85,000 clones, around 87% seen once. Sequenced material: peripheral blood. Source of these receptors: a human donor in a cohort sampled during active COVID-19.

This chain joins TRBV19 and TRBJ2-3, with D unclear. V lost 5 bases, J lost 7 bases, and 13 bases lay in between. The CDR3 extends over 13 amino acids. Germline CDR1 LNHDA, CDR2 SQIVND (reference sequence). This chain's CDR3 is CASSADRGNTQYF. CDR3 DNA sequence: TGTGCCAGTAGTGCCGACCGAGGAAATACGCAGTATTTT.

The V gene is TRBV13, the J gene TRBJ1-1; perhaps TRBD1 as D (6 bases). The CDR3 has 14 residues. V lost 5 bases and J lost 5, with 15 bases in between. Per germline, CDR1 PRHDT and CDR2 FYEKMQ (reference sequence). The CDR3: CASSPTLQGTEAFF. The CDR3 bases are TGTGCCAGCAGCCCAACGTTACAGGGAACTGAAGCTTTCTTT.

V gene TRBV28 combines with J gene TRBJ1-1; D possibly corresponds to TRBD1 (6 bases). In germline, CDR1 is MDHEN, CDR2 SYDVKM. The CDR3 spans 16 residues. The V end was cut by 3 bases, the J end by 0 bases, with 14 bases between. The CDR3 sequence is CASSFHPDSVNTEAFF. CDR3 coding DNA: TGTGCCAGCAGTTTTCACCCGGACAGCGTGAACACTGAAGCTTTCTTT. Looking up the rest from reference TRBV28 and TRBJ1-1 gives the full variable domain: DVKVTQSSRYLVKRTGEKVFLECVQDMDHENMFWYRQDPGLGLRLIYFSYDVKMKEKGDIPEGYSVSREKKERFSLILESASTNQTSMYLCASSFHPDSVNTEAFFGQGTRLTVV.

This clone was detected once. V usage is TRBV5-4 and J usage is TRBJ2-2; a possible D gene is TRBD2 (6 bases). V was shortened by 3 bases and J by 2 bases, with 8 bases between the two germline ends. CDR3 size: 14 residues. Germline V CDR1 and CDR2: SGHNT, YYREEE (reference sequence). CDR3 protein: CASSWRENTGELFF. Written as DNA, the CDR3 is TGTGCCAGCAGCTGGAGGGAAAACACCGGGGAGCTGTTTTTT.

The chain uses TRBV2 and TRBJ1-2; 7 bases fit TRBD1. V was clipped by 7 bases and J by 4 bases; unmatched bases: 9. This CDR3 has 14 residues. CDR1 SNHLY and CDR2 FYNNEI come from the germline V gene. The CDR3 spells CASIFVQGGYGYTF. CDR3 DNA sequence: TGTGCCAGCATTTTCGTCCAGGGGGGCTATGGCTACACCTTC.

V is TRBV5-4 and J is TRBJ1-1; TRBD1 agrees at 7 bases. The CDR3 has 15 residues. After removal of 2 bases from V and 1 base from J, the junction contained 5 bases not matched to a gene. Looked up from germline, CDR1 is SGHNT and CDR2 is YYREEE (reference sequence). CDR3 sequence reads: CASSLTGQPNTEAFF. Here the CDR3 DNA reads TGTGCCAGCAGCTTAACGGGACAGCCGAACACTGAAGCTTTCTTT.

The chain employs TRBV11-1 and TRBJ2-3, with 9 bases aligning to TRBD1. Germline CDR1 is SGHAT and CDR2 is FQDESV (reference sequence). The CDR3 is 15 amino acids. V shed 1 base, J shed 4 bases, and the junction held 3 bases outside the gene matches. CDR3 loop: CASSLGTGEADTQYF. The CDR3 nucleotides read TGTGCCAGCAGCTTAGGGACAGGGGAGGCAGATACGCAGTATTTT. Full variable domain (remainder filled in from reference TRBV11-1 and TRBJ2-3): EAEVAQSPRYKITEKSQAVAFWCDPISGHATLYWYRQILGQGPELLVQFQDESVVDDSQLPKDRFSAERLKGVDSTLKIQPAELGDSAMYLCASSLGTGEADTQYFGPGTRLTVL.

J is TRBJ2-7 and V is TRBV19, with 12 bases aligning to TRBD2. CDR3 length: 15 residues. J was trimmed by 4 bases and V by 3 bases; bases with no gene match: 4. CDR1 is LNHDA and CDR2 is SQIVND in the germline V gene (reference sequence). CDR3 in amino acids: CASSIGLAGKYEQYF. CDR3 in DNA: TGTGCCAGTAGTATCGGACTAGCGGGAAAATACGAGCAGTACTTC.

This chain joins TRBV2 and TRBJ2-7, with D perhaps TRBD1 (6 bases). The CDR3 loop spans 11 amino acids. Trimming cost V 4 bases and J 6 bases, with 7 bases left between them. Germline CDR1 and CDR2: SNHLY and FYNNEI. CDR3 sequence reads: CASSAQGEQYF. CDR3 sequence (DNA): TGTGCCAGCAGTGCACAGGGCGAGCAGTACTTC.

V and J are TRBV2 and TRBJ1-2; 8 nucleotides match TRBD1. The germline CDR1 and CDR2 sequences are SNHLY and FYNNEI. The J segment lost 7 bases and the V segment lost 5 bases, leaving 9 bases of the junction unmatched. This CDR3 is built from 14 residues. The CDR3 region is CASSFRTGFSGYTF. The CDR3 region has the DNA TGTGCCAGCAGTTTCCGGACAGGGTTTTCTGGCTACACCTTC.

The chain is built from TRBV29-1 and TRBJ1-2, with TRBD1 identical over 8 bases. Losses at the gene ends were 4 bases for V and 8 bases for J; bases not matched to a gene: 6. Germline CDR1 is SQVTM and CDR2 is ANQGSEA. The CDR3 contains 12 residues. CDR3 sequence (DNA): TGCAGCGTTGTAGGACAGGGTCCCGGCTACACCTTC. Protein sequence: CSVVGQGPGYTF. The full variable domain, with the rest looked up from reference TRBV29-1 and TRBJ1-2, is SAVISQKPSRDICQRGTSLTIQCQVDSQVTMMFWYRQQPGQSLTLIATANQGSEATYESGFVIDKFPISRPNLTFSTLTVSNMSPEDSSIYLCSVVGQGPGYTFGSGTRLTVV.

This clone was counted a few times. This chain joins TRBV3-1 (or the pseudogene TRBV3-2) and TRBJ2-4, with 9 positions matching TRBD2. The CDR3 consists of 18 residues. The V and J ends lost 1 base and 2 bases, in that order; junction bases with no gene match: 9. CDR1 and CDR2 from the germline V gene are LGHDT and YNNKEL (reference sequence). The CDR3 coding sequence is TGTGCCAGCAGCCAAGTTTTGCGGGAGGGCCCGACCAAAAACATTCAGTACTTC. Its protein is CASSQVLREGPTKNIQYF.

The chain carries TRBV6-2 or TRBV6-3 and TRBJ1-2; a weak D match, TRBD1 (5 bases). The CDR3 length is 16 residues. V was clipped by 2 bases and J by 1 base, with 14 bases between them. CDR1 is MNHEY, CDR2 SVGEGT, per germline. The CDR3, as DNA: TGTGCCAGCAGTTACGACAGCAGGAGAGATAACTATGGCTACACCTTC. Translating gives CASSYDSRRDNYGYTF.

The chain couples TRBV29-1 to TRBJ2-7, with D possibly being TRBD1 (6 bases). V lost 1 base, J lost 1 base, and 11 bases lay in between. The length of the CDR3 is 14 residues. CDR1 is SQVTM, CDR2 ANQGSEA, per germline. CDR3 residues: CSVEGDGTSYEQYF. DNA for the CDR3: TGCAGCGTTGAAGGGGACGGGACATCCTACGAGCAGTACTTC.

The rearrangement uses TRBV7-9 and TRBJ1-1, with 9 positions matching TRBD1. Germline trimming cut 3 bases from V and 4 bases from J; bases unmatched to any gene: 0. The CDR3 extends over 13 amino acids. Germline CDR1 and CDR2: SEHNR and FQNEAQ (reference sequence). The CDR3 DNA reads as TGTGCCAGCAGCTTGGACAGGGGCACTGAAGCTTTCTTT. Encoded protein: CASSLDRGTEAFF.

Concerning this clone: Germline is not matched at one junction end, which may reflect a read error. V and J are TRBV20-1 and TRBJ1-1; D ambiguous. Germline V gene data show CDR1 as DFQATT and CDR2 as SNEGSKA (reference sequence). The CDR3 contains 11 residues. In nucleotides, the CDR3 is TGCAGTGCGAGAGGAGGGTACGAAGCTTTCTTT. It codes for CSARGGYEAFF.

CDR3 residues: CASGSNYGYTF. The CDR3 DNA reads as TGTGCCAGTGGGAGCAACTATGGCTACACCTTC. The J gene is TRBJ1-2, the V gene TRBV19; D remains ambiguous. The CDR3 length is 11 residues. V was pared by 8 bases and J by 2 bases, with 6 bases between. CDR1 and CDR2 (germline): LNHDA, SQIVND (reference sequence).

The V and J genes are TRBV29-1 and TRBJ1-1, with TRBD1 identical over 8 bases. This CDR3 contains 11 residues. Germline-derived CDR1 and CDR2 are SQVTM and ANQGSEA. Trimming removed 6 bases from V and 3 bases from J; junction bases left unmatched: 0. CDR3 nucleotide sequence: TGCAGCGTGGACAGGGACACTGAAGCTTTCTTT. It yields the protein CSVDRDTEAFF.

V is TRBV5-1 and J is TRBJ2-3; D perhaps matches TRBD1 (6 bases). CDR1 is SGHRS and CDR2 is YFSETQ in the germline V gene. The CDR3 is made up of 14 amino acids. Trimming took 1 base from V and 5 from J, leaving 11 bases between them. DNA of the CDR3: TGCGCCAGCAGCTTGTTCCAGGGGCAAGATACGCAGTATTTT. Translation gives CASSLFQGQDTQYF.

This clone was detected only once. The rearrangement links TRBV5-5 to TRBJ2-3; D is perhaps TRBD1 (6 bases). The germline V gene encodes CDR1 SGHKS and CDR2 YYEKEE (reference sequence). This CDR3 has 14 residues. Trimming pared 4 bases from V and 5 bases from J, leaving 14 bases between. The CDR3 DNA is TGTGCCAGCAGCCAAGAGTGGGGACAAGATACGCAGTATTTT. It translates to CASSQEWGQDTQYF.

This chain links TRBV29-1 with TRBJ2-1; D not resolved. Trimming shortened V by 1 base and J by 7 bases, and 5 bases separated the two germline ends. This CDR3 spans 11 amino acids. Germline V gives CDR1 SQVTM, CDR2 ANQGSEA. In DNA form, the CDR3 reads TGCAGCGTTGAAGGGCCTAATGAGCAGTTCTTC. This encodes CSVEGPNEQFF.